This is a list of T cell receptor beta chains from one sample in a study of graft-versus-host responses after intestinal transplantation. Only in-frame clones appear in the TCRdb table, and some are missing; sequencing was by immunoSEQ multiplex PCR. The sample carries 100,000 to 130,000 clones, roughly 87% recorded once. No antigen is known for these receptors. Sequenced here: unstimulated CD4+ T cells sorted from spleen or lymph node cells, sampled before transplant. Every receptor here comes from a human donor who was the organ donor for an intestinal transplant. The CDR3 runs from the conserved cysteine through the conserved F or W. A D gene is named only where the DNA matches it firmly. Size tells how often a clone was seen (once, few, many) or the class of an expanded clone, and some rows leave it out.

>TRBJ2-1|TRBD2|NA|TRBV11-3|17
CASSSTMGSGRVNEQFF
TGTGCCAGCAGCTCCACAATGGGCAGCGGGAGGGTGAATGAGCAGTTCTTC
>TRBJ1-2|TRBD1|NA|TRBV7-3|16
CASSLTYNRGGEGYTF
TGTGCCAGCAGCTTAACGTACAACAGGGGTGGGGAAGGCTACACCTTC
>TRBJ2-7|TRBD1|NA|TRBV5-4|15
CASSLWETGAHEQYF
TGTGCCAGCAGCTTGTGGGAGACAGGGGCCCACGAGCAGTACTTC
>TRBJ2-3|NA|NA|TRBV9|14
CASSVGGRVDTQYF
TGTGCCAGCAGCGTAGGGGGCAGGGTTGATACGCAGTATTTT
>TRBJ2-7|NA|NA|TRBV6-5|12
CASTGDSYEQYF
TGTGCCAGCACAGGTGACTCCTACGAGCAGTACTTC
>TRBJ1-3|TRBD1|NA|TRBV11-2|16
CASSLALQGAGNTIYF
TGTGCCAGCAGCTTAGCGCTCCAGGGGGCTGGAAACACCATATATTTT
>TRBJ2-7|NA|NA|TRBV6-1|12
CASSTHRNEQYF
TGTGCCAGCAGTACCCATCGCAACGAGCAGTACTTC
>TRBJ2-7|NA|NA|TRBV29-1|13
CSVNNGQSYEQYF
TGCAGCGTTAACAATGGACAGTCCTACGAGCAGTACTTC
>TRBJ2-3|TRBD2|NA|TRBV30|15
CAWSVGDYLTDTQYF
TGTGCCTGGAGTGTAGGGGACTACCTCACAGATACGCAGTATTTT
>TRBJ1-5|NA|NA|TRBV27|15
CASSFTGRSNQPQHF
TGTGCCAGCAGTTTTACGGGACGGAGCAATCAGCCCCAGCATTTT
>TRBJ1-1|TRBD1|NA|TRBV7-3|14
CAGSPGGRLSEAFF
TGTGCCGGCAGCCCAGGGGGTCGGCTTTCTGAAGCTTTCTTT
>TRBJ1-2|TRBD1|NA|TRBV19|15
CASSILGTGAQGYTF
TGTGCCAGTAGTATACTGGGGACAGGGGCTCAGGGCTACACCTTC
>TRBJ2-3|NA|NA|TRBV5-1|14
CASSSPERTDTQYF
TGCGCCAGCAGCTCTCCTGAGAGGACAGATACGCAGTATTTT
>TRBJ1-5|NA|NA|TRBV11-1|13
CASSSNRLQPQHF
TGTGCCAGCAGCTCAAACAGGTTGCAGCCCCAGCATTTT
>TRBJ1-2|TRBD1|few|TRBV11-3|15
CASSPGDRPNYGYTF
TGTGCCAGCAGCCCGGGGGACAGGCCTAACTATGGCTACACCTTC
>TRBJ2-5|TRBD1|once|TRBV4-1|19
CASSQALLGQGNVKGAQYF
TGCGCCAGCAGCCAAGCTCTCCTGGGACAGGGGAACGTCAAAGGAGCCCAGTACTTC
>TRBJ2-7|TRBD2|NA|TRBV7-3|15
CASSLSLAGGNEQYF
TGTGCCAGCAGCTTAAGTTTGGCGGGAGGGAACGAGCAGTACTTC
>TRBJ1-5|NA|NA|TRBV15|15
CATSFGHHSNQPQHF
TGTGCCACCAGCTTTGGACACCATAGCAATCAGCCCCAGCATTTT
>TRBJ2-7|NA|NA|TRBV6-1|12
CASSEAAYEQYF
TGTGCCAGCAGTGAAGCGGCCTACGAGCAGTACTTC
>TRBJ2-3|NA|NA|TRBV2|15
CASRTAGGRTDTQYF
TGTGCCAGCAGGACGGCTGGGGGGCGCACAGATACGCAGTATTTT
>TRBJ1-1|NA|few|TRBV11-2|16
CASLNVGVGGNTEAFF
TGTGCCAGCCTAAATGTTGGGGTGGGGGGGAACACTGAAGCTTTCTTT